Shown below are 10 T cell receptor beta chains from a single sample sequenced in a study of T-cell reconstitution after alpha-beta-depleted transplantation in children (dated by TCRdb to about 2016). Receptor libraries were prepared by PCR. Sequencing relied on an Illumina HiSeq 2500. TCR libraries were prepared with molecular barcoding, using unique molecular identifiers to normalize TCRbeta repertoire quantification. Clones were called with MiXCR by TCRdb after fastp trimmed the public reads at Q25, and only in-frame beta chains were retained. Rows are unified per CDR3 protein, each entry keeping the most common DNA and genes. The sample includes about 610,000 distinct CDR3 sequences, with roughly a tenth observed a single time. The biggest ten clones account for roughly 4% of the sample. Sequenced material: PBMCs from the stem cell graft donor, taken from the stem cell graft. These receptors came from a human donor who donated a stem cell graft to a child with acute myeloid leukemia.

The rearrangement uses TRBV4-2 and TRBJ1-1; D is undetermined. The CDR3 totals 15 residues. V was cut by 1 base and J by 1 base, with 10 bases left in between. Germline loops: CDR1 LGHNA, CDR2 YNFKEQ. The DNA of the CDR3 is TGTGCCAGCAGCCAAGGACCAGGAGAGAACACTGAAGCTTTCTTT. Encoded protein: CASSQGPGENTEAFF.

This clonotype has ten or more counts. The V gene is TRBV27, the J gene TRBJ2-7, with 10 positions matching TRBD2. V dropped 4 bases and J dropped 2; count of bases not matched to a gene: 14. The CDR3 covers 18 residues. The germline CDR1 and CDR2 sequences are MNHEY and SMNVEV (reference sequence). This CDR3 is CASSSPPVLAGGTYEQYF. The DNA for the CDR3 is TGTGCCAGCAGTTCCCCTCCCGTGTTAGCGGGAGGAACCTACGAGCAGTACTTC.

This CDR3 reads CASSLDRGHRRKFF. CDR3 nucleotide sequence: TGTGCCAGCAGCTTGGACAGGGGGCACCGGCGTAAGTTCTTC. The rearrangement joins TRBV7-2 to TRBJ2-1; TRBD1 aligns across 11 bases. This CDR3 spans 14 amino acids. V shed 3 bases and J 14 bases; nucleotides not matched to a gene: 9. Per the germline V gene, CDR1 is SGHTA and CDR2 is FQGNSA.

This clonotype appeared many times. The chain is built from TRBV20-1 and TRBJ1-1; no firm D call. The CDR3 is 11 residues long. Germline CDR1 and CDR2: DFQATT and SNEGSKA (reference sequence). Trimming took 5 bases from V and 10 from J, leaving 14 bases between them. The CDR3 DNA reads TGCAGTGCTGACCGACGGGTAGGAGCTTTCTTT. Protein sequence: CSADRRVGAFF.

This clonotype was picked up a small number of times. The chain employs TRBV29-1 and TRBJ2-5, with a weak D call TRBD2 (6 bases). Trimming stripped 3 bases from V and 0 bases from J, with 11 bases between. The germline V gene encodes CDR1 SQVTM and CDR2 ANQGSEA. CDR3 length: 14 residues. The chain's CDR3 is CSVEGEAHQETQYF. The CDR3 coding sequence is TGCAGCGTTGAGGGGGAGGCCCACCAAGAGACCCAGTACTTC.

This clonotype has just a few counts. V is TRBV12-3 or TRBV12-4 and J is TRBJ1-2, with a weak D call TRBD1 (6 bases). The V end was cut by 3 bases, the J end by 8 bases, with 16 bases between. The CDR3 loop spans 14 amino acids. This CDR3 reads CASSLGRGRGGYTF. CDR3 in DNA: TGTGCCAGCAGTTTGGGCCGGGGGCGAGGCGGCTACACCTTC.

This clonotype was seen ten or more times. The CDR3 DNA is TGTGCCAGCAGCCATGGCGGGACCAGAAATGAGCAGTTCTTC. Translation: CASSHGGTRNEQFF. The chain recombines TRBV3-1 with TRBJ2-1; weak D call: TRBD2 (6 bases). Germline CDR1 and CDR2: LGHDT and YNNKEL (reference sequence). V was trimmed by 3 bases and J by 7 bases, leaving 13 bases between them. CDR3 size: 14 residues.

This chain links TRBV15 with TRBJ2-1; the match to TRBD2 covers 7 bases. The CDR3 length is 16 residues. Germline V gives CDR1 LNHNV, CDR2 YYDKDF (reference sequence). V trimming: 5 bases; J trimming: 7 bases; junction bases outside the gene matches: 14. The CDR3 reads CATSPPRGRVLNEQFF. DNA for the CDR3: TGTGCCACCAGCCCTCCCCGCGGGAGAGTATTGAATGAGCAGTTCTTC.

This chain joins TRBV14 and TRBJ2-1, with 14 bases matching TRBD2. The CDR3 contains 16 residues. J gave up 7 bases and V 3 bases, and 5 bases lay outside the gene matches. Germline loops: CDR1 SGHDN, CDR2 FVKESK. CDR3 DNA sequence: TGTGCCAGCAGCCAGGGACTAGCGGGAGCCTCTAATGAGCAGTTCTTC. Residues: CASSQGLAGASNEQFF.

This chain connects TRBV7-2 to TRBJ2-2; perhaps TRBD1 as D (6 bases). Germline CDR1 and CDR2: SGHTA and FQGNSA. Trimming pared 0 bases from V and 7 bases from J, leaving 18 bases between. CDR3 size: 17 residues. The CDR3 nucleotides are TGTGCCAGCAGCTTAGCCGTATTCAGGGCAGGGGTCGGGGAGCTGTTTTTT. Amino acid sequence: CASSLAVFRAGVGELFF.